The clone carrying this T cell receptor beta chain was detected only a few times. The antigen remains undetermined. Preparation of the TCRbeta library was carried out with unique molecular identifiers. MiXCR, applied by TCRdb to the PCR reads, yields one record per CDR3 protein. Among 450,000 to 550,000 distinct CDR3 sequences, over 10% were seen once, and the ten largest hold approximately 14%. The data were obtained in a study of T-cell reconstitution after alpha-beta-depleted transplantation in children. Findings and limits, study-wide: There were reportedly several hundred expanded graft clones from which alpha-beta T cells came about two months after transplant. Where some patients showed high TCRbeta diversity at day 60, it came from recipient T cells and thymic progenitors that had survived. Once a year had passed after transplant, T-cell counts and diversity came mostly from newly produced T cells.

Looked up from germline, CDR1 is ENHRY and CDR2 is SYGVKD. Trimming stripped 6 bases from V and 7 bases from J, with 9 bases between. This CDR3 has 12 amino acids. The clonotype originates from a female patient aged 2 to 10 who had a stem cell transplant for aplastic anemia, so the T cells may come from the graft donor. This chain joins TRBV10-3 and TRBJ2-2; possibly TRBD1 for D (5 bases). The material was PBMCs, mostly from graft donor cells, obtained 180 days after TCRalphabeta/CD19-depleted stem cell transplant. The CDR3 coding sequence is TGTGCCATCAGCCCAAGGGGCGGGGAGCTGTTTTTT. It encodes CAISPRGGELFF.